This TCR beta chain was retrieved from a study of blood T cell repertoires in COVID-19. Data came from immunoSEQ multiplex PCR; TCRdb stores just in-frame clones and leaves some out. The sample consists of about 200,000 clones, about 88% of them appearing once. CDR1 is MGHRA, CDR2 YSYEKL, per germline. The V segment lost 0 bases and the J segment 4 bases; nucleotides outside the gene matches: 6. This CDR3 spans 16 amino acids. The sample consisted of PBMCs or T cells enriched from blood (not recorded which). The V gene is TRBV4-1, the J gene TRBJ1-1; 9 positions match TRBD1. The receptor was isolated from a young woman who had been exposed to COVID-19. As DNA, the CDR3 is TGCGCCAGCAGCCAAGAACCGACAGGGGGGTTCACTGAAGCTTTCTTT. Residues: CASSQEPTGGFTEAFF.